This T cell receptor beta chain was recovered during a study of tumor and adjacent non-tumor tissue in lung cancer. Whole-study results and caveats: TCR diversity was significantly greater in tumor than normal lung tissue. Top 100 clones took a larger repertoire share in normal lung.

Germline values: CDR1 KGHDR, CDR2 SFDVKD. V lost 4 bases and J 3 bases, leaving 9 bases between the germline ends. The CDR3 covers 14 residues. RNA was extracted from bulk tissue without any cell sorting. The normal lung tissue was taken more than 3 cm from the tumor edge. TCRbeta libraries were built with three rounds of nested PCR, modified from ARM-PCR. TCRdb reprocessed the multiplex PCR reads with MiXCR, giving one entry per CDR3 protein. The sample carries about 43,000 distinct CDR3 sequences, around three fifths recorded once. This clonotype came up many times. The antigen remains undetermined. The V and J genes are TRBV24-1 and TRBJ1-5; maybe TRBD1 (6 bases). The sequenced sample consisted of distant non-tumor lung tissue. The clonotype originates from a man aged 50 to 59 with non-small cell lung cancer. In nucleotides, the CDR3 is TGTGCCACCAGTGACGGGGACACCAATCAGCCCCAGCATTTT. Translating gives CATSDGDTNQPQHF.